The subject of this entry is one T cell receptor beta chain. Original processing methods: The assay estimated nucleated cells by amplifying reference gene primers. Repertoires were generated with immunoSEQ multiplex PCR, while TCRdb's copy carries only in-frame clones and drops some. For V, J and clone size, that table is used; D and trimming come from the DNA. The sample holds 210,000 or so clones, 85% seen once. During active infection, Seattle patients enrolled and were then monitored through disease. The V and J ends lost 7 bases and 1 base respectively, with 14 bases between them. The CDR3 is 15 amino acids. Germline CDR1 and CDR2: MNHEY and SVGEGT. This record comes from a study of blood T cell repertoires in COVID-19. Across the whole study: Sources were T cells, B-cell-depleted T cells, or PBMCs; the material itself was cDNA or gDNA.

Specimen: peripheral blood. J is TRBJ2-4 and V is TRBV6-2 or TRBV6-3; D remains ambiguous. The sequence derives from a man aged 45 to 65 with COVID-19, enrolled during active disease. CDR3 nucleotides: TGTGCCAGCAACCCTCGTATGGAGGCCAAAAACATTCAGTACTTC. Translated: CASNPRMEAKNIQYF.